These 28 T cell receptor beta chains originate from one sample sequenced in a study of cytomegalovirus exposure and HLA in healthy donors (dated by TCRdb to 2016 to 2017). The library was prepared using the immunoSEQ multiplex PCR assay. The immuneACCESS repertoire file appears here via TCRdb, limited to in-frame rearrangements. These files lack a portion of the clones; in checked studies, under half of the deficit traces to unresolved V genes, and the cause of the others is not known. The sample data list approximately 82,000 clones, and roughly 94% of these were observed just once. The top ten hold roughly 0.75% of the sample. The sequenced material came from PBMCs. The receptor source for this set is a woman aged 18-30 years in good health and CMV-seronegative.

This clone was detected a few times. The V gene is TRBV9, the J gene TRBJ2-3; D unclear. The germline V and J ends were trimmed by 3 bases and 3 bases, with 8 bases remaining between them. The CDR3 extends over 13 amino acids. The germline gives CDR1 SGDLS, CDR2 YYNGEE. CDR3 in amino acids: CASSESSTDTQYF. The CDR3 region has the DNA TGTGCCAGCAGCGAGAGTAGTACAGATACGCAGTATTTT.

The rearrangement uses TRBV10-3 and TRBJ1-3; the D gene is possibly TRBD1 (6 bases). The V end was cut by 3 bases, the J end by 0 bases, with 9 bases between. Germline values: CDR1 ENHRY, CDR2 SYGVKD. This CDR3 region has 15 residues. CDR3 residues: CAISDGGYSGNTIYF. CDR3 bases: TGTGCCATCAGTGATGGGGGCTACTCTGGAAACACCATATATTTT.

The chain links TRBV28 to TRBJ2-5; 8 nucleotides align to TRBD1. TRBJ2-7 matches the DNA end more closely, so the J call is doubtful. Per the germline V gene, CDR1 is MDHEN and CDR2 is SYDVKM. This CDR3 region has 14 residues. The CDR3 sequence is CASRSAGQVGEQYF. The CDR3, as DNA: TGTGCCAGCAGGTCCGCGGGACAGGTCGGCGAGCAGTACTTC.

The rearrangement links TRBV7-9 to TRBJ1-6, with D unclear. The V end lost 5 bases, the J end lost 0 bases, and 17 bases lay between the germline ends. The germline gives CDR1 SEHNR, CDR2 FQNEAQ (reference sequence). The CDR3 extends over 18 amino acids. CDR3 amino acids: CASSRQRTGSSYNSPLHF. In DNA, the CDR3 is TGTGCCAGCAGCCGGCAGAGGACGGGAAGCTCCTATAATTCACCCCTCCACTTT. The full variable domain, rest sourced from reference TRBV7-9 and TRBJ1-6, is DTGVSQNPRHKITKRGQNVTFRCDPISEHNRLYWYRQTLGQGPEFLTYFQNEAQLEKSRLLSDRFSAERPKGSFSTLEIQRTEQGDSAMYLCASSRQRTGSSYNSPLHFGNGTRLTVT.

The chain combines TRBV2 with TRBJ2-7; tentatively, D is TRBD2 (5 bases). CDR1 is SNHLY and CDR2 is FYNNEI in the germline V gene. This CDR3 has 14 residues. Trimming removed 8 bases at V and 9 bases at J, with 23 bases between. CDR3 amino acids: CASLAGRTNFVQYF. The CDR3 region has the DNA TGTGCCAGCCTGGCGGGTCGTACTAATTTCGTGCAGTACTTC.

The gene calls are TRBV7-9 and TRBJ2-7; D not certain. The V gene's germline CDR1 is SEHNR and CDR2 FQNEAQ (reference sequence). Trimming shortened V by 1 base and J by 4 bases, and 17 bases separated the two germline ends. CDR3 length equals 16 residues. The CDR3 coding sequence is TGTGCCAGCAGCTTAGTAAATAGTCTGGGCCTTTACGAGCAGTACTTC. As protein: CASSLVNSLGLYEQYF.

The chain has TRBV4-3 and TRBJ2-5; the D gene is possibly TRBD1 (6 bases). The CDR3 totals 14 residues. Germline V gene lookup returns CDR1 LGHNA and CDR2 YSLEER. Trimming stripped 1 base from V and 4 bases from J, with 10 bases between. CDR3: CASSQVRTAETQYF. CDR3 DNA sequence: TGCGCCAGCAGCCAAGTACGGACAGCAGAGACCCAGTACTTC.

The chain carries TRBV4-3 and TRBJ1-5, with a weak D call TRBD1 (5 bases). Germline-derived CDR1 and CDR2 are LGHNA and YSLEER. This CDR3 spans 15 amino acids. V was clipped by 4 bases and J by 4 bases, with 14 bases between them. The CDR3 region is CASSPTTDGNQPQHF. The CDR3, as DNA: TGCGCCAGCAGCCCTACGACAGACGGGAATCAGCCCCAGCATTTT.

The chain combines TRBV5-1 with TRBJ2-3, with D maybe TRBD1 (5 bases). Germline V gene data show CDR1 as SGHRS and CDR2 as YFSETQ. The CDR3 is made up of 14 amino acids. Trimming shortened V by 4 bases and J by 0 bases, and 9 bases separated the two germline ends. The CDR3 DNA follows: TGCGCCAGCAGCCTGGCAGGGAGCACAGATACGCAGTATTTT. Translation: CASSLAGSTDTQYF.

The CDR3 DNA reads as TGTGCCAGCAGCTTATCTAGCGGGAAGGCCGGGGAGCTGTTTTTT. Amino acids: CASSLSSGKAGELFF. This sequence joins TRBV7-9 and TRBJ2-2; 9 nucleotides match TRBD2. The V segment lost 2 bases and the J segment 6 bases; nucleotides outside the gene matches: 4. Germline CDR1 SEHNR, CDR2 FQNEAQ (reference sequence). The CDR3 is 15 amino acids.

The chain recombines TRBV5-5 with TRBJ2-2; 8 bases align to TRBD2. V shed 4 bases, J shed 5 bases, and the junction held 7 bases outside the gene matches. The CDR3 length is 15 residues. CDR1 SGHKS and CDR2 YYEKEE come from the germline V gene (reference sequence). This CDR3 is CASSTGLAMTGELFF. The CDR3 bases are TGTGCCAGCAGCACTGGACTAGCCATGACCGGGGAGCTGTTTTTT.

CDR3 nucleotide sequence: TGTGCCAGCAGCTTGGCACCGGACAGGAATGAAAAACTGTTTTTT. Protein: CASSLAPDRNEKLFF. The chain is built from TRBV5-4 and TRBJ1-4, with 7 bases lining up with TRBD1. The CDR3 is 15 amino acids. Germline trimming cut 0 bases from V and 5 bases from J; bases unmatched to any gene: 4. CDR1 is SGHNT and CDR2 is YYREEE in the germline V gene (reference sequence).

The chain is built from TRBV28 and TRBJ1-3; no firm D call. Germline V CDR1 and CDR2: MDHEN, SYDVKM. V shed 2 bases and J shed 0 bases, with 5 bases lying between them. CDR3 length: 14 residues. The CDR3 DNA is TGTGCCAGCAGTTTAGGACTCTCTGGAAACACCATATATTTT. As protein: CASSLGLSGNTIYF.

The DNA for the CDR3 is TGCGCCAGCAGCTCTAGTAACACCGGGGAGCTGTTTTTT. This encodes CASSSSNTGELFF. V gene TRBV5-1 combines with J gene TRBJ2-2; D is ambiguous. Trimming cost V 3 bases and J 2 bases, with 5 bases left between them. The CDR3 consists of 13 residues. Germline CDR1 SGHRS, CDR2 YFSETQ. Full variable domain (remainder filled in from reference TRBV5-1 and TRBJ2-2): KAGVTQTPRYLIKTRGQQVTLSCSPISGHRSVSWYQQTPGQGLQFLFEYFSETQRNKGNFPGRFSGRQFSNSRSEMNVSTLELGDSALYLCASSSSNTGELFFGEGSRLTVL.

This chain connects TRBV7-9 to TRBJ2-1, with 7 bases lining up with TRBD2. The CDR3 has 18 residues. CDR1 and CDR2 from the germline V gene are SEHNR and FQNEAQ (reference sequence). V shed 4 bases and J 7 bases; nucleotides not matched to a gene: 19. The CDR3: CASSSPRGREEGRNEQFF. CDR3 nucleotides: TGTGCCAGCAGCTCCCCGCGGGGACGGGAGGAAGGGAGGAATGAGCAGTTCTTC.

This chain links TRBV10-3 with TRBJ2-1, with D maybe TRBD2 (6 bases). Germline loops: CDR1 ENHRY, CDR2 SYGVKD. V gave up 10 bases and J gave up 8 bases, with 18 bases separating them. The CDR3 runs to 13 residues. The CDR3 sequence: CATKGLPVDEQFF. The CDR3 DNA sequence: TGTGCCACAAAGGGACTCCCAGTGGATGAGCAGTTCTTC.

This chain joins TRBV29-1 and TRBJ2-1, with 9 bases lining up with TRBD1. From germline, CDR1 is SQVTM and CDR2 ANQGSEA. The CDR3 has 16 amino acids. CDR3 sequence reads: CSPAGRGQGAYNEQFF. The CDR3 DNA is TGCAGTCCAGCCGGACGGGGACAGGGAGCCTACAATGAGCAGTTCTTC.

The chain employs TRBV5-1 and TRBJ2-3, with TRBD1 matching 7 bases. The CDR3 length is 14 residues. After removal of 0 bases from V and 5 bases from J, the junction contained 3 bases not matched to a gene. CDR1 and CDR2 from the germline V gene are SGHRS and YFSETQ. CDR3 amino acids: CASSLGQGEDTQYF. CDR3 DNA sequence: TGCGCCAGCAGCTTGGGACAGGGAGAAGATACGCAGTATTTT.

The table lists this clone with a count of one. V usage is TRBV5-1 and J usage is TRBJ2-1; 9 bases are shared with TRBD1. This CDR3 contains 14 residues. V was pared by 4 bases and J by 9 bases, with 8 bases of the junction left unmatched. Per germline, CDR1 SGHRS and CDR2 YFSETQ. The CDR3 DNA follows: TGCGCCAGCAGCCCCCGGGACAGGGAAGGTGAGCAGTTCTTC. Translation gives CASSPRDREGEQFF.

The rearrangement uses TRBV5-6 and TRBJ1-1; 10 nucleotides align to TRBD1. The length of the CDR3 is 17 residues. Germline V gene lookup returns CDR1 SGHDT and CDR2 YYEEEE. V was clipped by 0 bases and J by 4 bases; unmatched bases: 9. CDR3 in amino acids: CASSLAGTGVLSTEAFF. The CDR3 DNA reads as TGTGCCAGCAGCTTGGCCGGGACAGGGGTGTTGAGCACTGAAGCTTTCTTT.

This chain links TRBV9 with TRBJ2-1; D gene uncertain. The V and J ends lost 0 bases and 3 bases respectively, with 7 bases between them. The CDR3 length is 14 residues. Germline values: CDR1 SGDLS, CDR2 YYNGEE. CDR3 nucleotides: TGTGCCAGCAGCGTAGACATTATCTACAATGAGCAGTTCTTC. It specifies CASSVDIIYNEQFF.

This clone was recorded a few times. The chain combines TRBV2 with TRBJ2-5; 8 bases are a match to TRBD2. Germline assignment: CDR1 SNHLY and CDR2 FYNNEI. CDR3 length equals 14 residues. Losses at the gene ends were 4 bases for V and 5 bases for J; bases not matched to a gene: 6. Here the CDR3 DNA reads TGTGCCAGCAGTGTCGGGGGGGCTTCGGAGACCCAGTACTTC. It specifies CASSVGGASETQYF.

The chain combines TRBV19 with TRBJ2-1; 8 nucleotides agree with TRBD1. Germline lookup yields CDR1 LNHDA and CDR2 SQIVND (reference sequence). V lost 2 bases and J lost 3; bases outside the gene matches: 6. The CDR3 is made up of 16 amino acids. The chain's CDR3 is CASSIRVGQGYNEQFF. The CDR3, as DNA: TGTGCCAGTAGTATAAGGGTTGGACAGGGCTACAATGAGCAGTTCTTC. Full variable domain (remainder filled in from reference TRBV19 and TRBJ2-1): DGGITQSPKYLFRKEGQNVTLSCEQNLNHDAMYWYRQDPGQGLRLIYYSQIVNDFQKGDIAEGYSVSREKKESFPLTVTSAQKNPTAFYLCASSIRVGQGYNEQFFGPGTRLTVL.

The CDR3 is CASSRGGNNEQFF. CDR3 in DNA: TGTGCCAGCAGCCGCGGGGGGAACAATGAGCAGTTCTTC. The chain employs TRBV6-5 and TRBJ2-1, with 8 bases aligning to TRBD2. CDR1 is MNHEY, CDR2 SVGAGI, per germline. The length of the CDR3 is 13 residues. V gave up 6 bases and J gave up 5 bases; unmatched junction bases: 3.

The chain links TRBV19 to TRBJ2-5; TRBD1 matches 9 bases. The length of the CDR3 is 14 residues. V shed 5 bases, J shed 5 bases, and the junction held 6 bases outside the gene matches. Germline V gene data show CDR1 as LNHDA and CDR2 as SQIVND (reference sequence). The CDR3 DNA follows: TGTGCCAGTAGTCCCGGACAGGGGAGGGAGACCCAGTACTTC. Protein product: CASSPGQGRETQYF.

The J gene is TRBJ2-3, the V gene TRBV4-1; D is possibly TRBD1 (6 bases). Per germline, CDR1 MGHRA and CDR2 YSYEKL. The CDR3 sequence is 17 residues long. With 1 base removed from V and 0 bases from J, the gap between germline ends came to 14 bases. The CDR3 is CASSQGTWTDSTDTQYF. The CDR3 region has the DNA TGCGCCAGCAGCCAAGGGACTTGGACAGATAGCACAGATACGCAGTATTTT.

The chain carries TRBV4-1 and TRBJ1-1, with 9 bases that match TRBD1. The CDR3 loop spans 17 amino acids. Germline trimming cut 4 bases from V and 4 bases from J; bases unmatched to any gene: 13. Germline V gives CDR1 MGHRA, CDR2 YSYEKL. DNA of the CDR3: TGCGCCAGCAGCCTTCCTCCACAGGGGGCCAGCAGCACTGAAGCTTTCTTT. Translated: CASSLPPQGASSTEAFF.

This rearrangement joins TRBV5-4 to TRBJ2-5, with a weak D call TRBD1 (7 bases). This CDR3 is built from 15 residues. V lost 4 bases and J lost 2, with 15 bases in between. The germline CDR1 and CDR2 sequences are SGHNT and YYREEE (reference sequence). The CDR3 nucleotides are TGTGCCAGCAGCGCCCGCCAGGGGGGTCAAGAGACCCAGTACTTC. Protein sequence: CASSARQGGQETQYF.